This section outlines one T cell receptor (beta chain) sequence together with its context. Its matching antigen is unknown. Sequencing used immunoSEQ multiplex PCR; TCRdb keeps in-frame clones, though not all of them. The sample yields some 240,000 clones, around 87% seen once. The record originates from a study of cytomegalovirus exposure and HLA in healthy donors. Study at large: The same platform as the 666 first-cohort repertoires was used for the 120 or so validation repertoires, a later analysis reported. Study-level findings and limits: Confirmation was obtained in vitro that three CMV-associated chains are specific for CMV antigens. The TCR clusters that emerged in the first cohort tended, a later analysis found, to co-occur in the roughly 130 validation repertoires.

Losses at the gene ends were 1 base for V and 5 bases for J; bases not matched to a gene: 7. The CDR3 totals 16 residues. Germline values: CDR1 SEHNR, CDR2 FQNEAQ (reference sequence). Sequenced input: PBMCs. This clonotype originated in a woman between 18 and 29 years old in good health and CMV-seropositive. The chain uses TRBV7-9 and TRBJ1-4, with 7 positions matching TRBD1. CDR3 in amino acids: CASSLDLGTVNEKLFF. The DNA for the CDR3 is TGTGCCAGCAGCTTAGACCTGGGGACAGTGAATGAAAAACTGTTTTTT.